Below are 30 T cell receptor beta chains sequenced from a single sample in a study of control samples from healthy donors and cancer patients. This table comes from immunoSEQ multiplex PCR, and its TCRdb copy is limited to in-frame clones, with some not included. The sample carries 170,000 or so clones, approximately 91% recorded once. The specimen sequenced was blood. The receptor set was obtained from a woman aged 40-49 years in good health.

The chain recombines TRBV6-5 with TRBJ2-5; the D gene is possibly TRBD1 (7 bases). V lost 7 bases to trimming and J lost 4 bases, with 10 bases between them. This CDR3 has 12 residues. The germline V gene has CDR1 MNHEY and CDR2 SVGAGI. The CDR3 sequence: CASNQGGETQYF. CDR3 in DNA: TGTGCCAGCAACCAGGGGGGAGAGACCCAGTACTTC.

The V gene is TRBV7-9, the J gene TRBJ1-1; D uncertain. V was cut by 7 bases and J by 4 bases, with 19 bases left in between. CDR1 SEHNR and CDR2 FQNEAQ come from the germline V gene (reference sequence). The CDR3 totals 15 residues. The CDR3 loop reads CASISDNLVGTEAFF. CDR3 bases: TGTGCCAGCATCTCCGACAATCTGGTCGGCACTGAAGCTTTCTTT. Full variable domain (outside the CDR3, taken from reference TRBV7-9 and TRBJ1-1): DTGVSQNPRHKITKRGQNVTFRCDPISEHNRLYWYRQTLGQGPEFLTYFQNEAQLEKSRLLSDRFSAERPKGSFSTLEIQRTEQGDSAMYLCASISDNLVGTEAFFGQGTRLTVV.

The V call is TRBV19, the J call TRBJ1-6; D is uncertain. V was shortened by 8 bases and J by 7 bases, with 12 bases between the two germline ends. The germline gives CDR1 LNHDA, CDR2 SQIVND (reference sequence). The CDR3 extends over 13 amino acids. The CDR3 reads CASFEQWNSPLHF. CDR3 bases: TGTGCCAGTTTCGAACAATGGAATTCACCCCTCCACTTT.

The chain employs TRBV5-1 and TRBJ2-7, with D possibly being TRBD1 (6 bases). V lost 4 bases and J lost 6, with 17 bases in between. Germline values: CDR1 SGHRS, CDR2 YFSETQ. This CDR3 contains 14 residues. The CDR3 coding sequence is TGCGCCAGCAGCGGGGGACAAGGGGCGATCGAGCAGTACTTC. Translated, it gives CASSGGQGAIEQYF.

The chain is built from TRBV5-4 and TRBJ1-1; D is unresolved. This CDR3 contains 14 residues. Germline assignment: CDR1 SGHNT and CDR2 YYREEE (reference sequence). V was clipped by 4 bases and J by 0 bases, with 10 bases between them. This chain's CDR3 is CASSKATVNTEAFF. CDR3 nucleotide sequence: TGTGCCAGCAGCAAAGCGACGGTGAACACTGAAGCTTTCTTT.

The chain couples TRBV6-6 to TRBJ1-2; 9 bases are a match to TRBD1. The germline gives CDR1 MNHNY, CDR2 SVGAGI (reference sequence). This CDR3 is 15 amino acids long. J was trimmed by 1 base and V by 9 bases; bases with no gene match: 9. CDR3 DNA: TGTGCCAGTTACAACCGGGACAGGGTTAACTATGGCTACACCTTC. Translating it yields CASYNRDRVNYGYTF.

The chain carries TRBV2 and TRBJ2-5, with 7 nucleotides matching TRBD2. Germline V lookup: CDR1 SNHLY, CDR2 FYNNEI. CDR3 size: 15 residues. The V gene end was trimmed by 4 bases and the J gene end by 4 bases; junction bases not matched to a gene: 9. The CDR3 bases are TGTGCCAGCAGTGTGCGGACGGGAGGTGGAGAGACCCAGTACTTC. It is translated as CASSVRTGGGETQYF.

The CDR3 DNA is TGTGCCAGCAGCCGCGGGGGGCCAGGCGATGAGCAGTTCTTC. Translated: CASSRGGPGDEQFF. This rearrangement joins TRBV4-2 to TRBJ2-1; 8 bases match TRBD2. Germline CDR1 LGHNA, CDR2 YNFKEQ. This CDR3 has 14 residues. V was clipped by 4 bases and J by 8 bases; unmatched bases: 7.

The rearrangement links TRBV11-2 to TRBJ1-1, with TRBD1 as a possible D gene (6 bases). V lost 5 bases, J lost 6 bases, and 16 bases lay in between. The germline V gene encodes CDR1 SGHAT and CDR2 FQNNGV. The CDR3 is made up of 14 amino acids. The DNA of the CDR3 is TGTGCCAGCAGCGCAAATTCAGGACAGTCTGAAGCTTTCTTT. It translates to CASSANSGQSEAFF.

In the case of this clone: Other nucleotide sequences from this sample produce the same CDR3. The chain uses TRBV11-2 and TRBJ1-1; D remains ambiguous. The CDR3 sequence is 13 residues long. V was shortened by 1 base and J by 0 bases, with 3 bases between the two germline ends. Germline V gene sequence: CDR1 SGHAT, CDR2 FQNNGV. This CDR3 reads CASSLGLNTEAFF. The CDR3 DNA is TGTGCCAGCAGCTTAGGATTGAACACTGAAGCTTTCTTT.

This chain joins TRBV27 and TRBJ2-1, with D unresolved. Germline V gives CDR1 MNHEY, CDR2 SMNVEV (reference sequence). CDR3 length: 12 amino acids. V lost 6 bases, J lost 2 bases, and 5 bases lay in between. The CDR3 loop is CASRSAYNEQFF. CDR3 DNA sequence: TGTGCCAGCAGGTCGGCCTACAATGAGCAGTTCTTC.

The gene calls are TRBV29-1 and TRBJ1-1; no clear D gene. Germline V CDR1 and CDR2: SQVTM, ANQGSEA. V lost 5 bases and J lost 10, with 17 bases in between. The CDR3 covers 12 residues. The CDR3: CSVLEGRLGAFF. In DNA form, the CDR3 reads TGCAGCGTTCTCGAAGGCAGGCTGGGAGCTTTCTTT.

The chain links TRBV7-9 to TRBJ1-1; D remains unclear. Germline CDR1 SEHNR, CDR2 FQNEAQ (reference sequence). Between the trimmed V and J ends, which lost 5 bases and 1 base, there was a span of 11 bases. The CDR3 sequence is 14 residues long. The CDR3 sequence: CASSLRSANTEAFF. Here the CDR3 DNA reads TGTGCCAGCAGCCTTCGTTCAGCGAACACTGAAGCTTTCTTT.

J is TRBJ2-5 and V is TRBV18, with D possibly TRBD1 on 6 matching bases. Per germline, CDR1 KGHSH and CDR2 LQKENI. Trimming took 2 bases from V and 10 from J, leaving 17 bases between them. There are 14 residues in the CDR3. This CDR3 reads CASSPDWEGGYQYF. In nucleotides, the CDR3 is TGTGCCAGCTCACCAGATTGGGAAGGGGGTTACCAGTACTTC.

The chain is built from TRBV27 and TRBJ2-2, with TRBD1 identical over 7 bases. Losses at the gene ends were 6 bases for V and 1 base for J; bases not matched to a gene: 2. The length of the CDR3 is 14 residues. Germline CDR1 and CDR2: MNHEY and SMNVEV (reference sequence). Here the CDR3 reads CASRGTVNTGELFF. CDR3 DNA sequence: TGTGCCAGCAGAGGGACAGTGAACACCGGGGAGCTGTTTTTT.

The chain couples TRBV19 to TRBJ1-3, with TRBD1 identical over 7 bases. After removal of 4 bases from V and 0 bases from J, the junction contained 3 bases not matched to a gene. Germline lookup yields CDR1 LNHDA and CDR2 SQIVND (reference sequence). This CDR3 spans 15 amino acids. The CDR3 sequence: CASSTRTGSGNTIYF. The CDR3 DNA reads as TGTGCCAGTAGTACCCGGACAGGCTCTGGAAACACCATATATTTT.

The chain joins TRBV6-1 to TRBJ1-6; D call uncertain. V lost 4 bases and J lost 0, with 10 bases in between. Per the germline V gene, CDR1 is MNHNS and CDR2 is SASEGT. The CDR3 runs 16 residues. CDR3 sequence: CASSVEESSYNSPLHF. CDR3 nucleotide sequence: TGTGCCAGCAGTGTTGAGGAGAGCTCCTATAATTCACCCCTCCACTTT.

J is TRBJ1-1 and V is TRBV19; D uncertain. The ends were cut back, 6 bases at V and 0 bases at J, with 8 bases in the middle. There are 13 residues in the CDR3. CDR1 is LNHDA and CDR2 is SQIVND in the germline V gene (reference sequence). This chain's CDR3 is CASSAGMNTEAFF. The CDR3 DNA reads TGTGCCAGTAGCGCAGGCATGAACACTGAAGCTTTCTTT.

The rearrangement joins TRBV5-1 to TRBJ1-1; D may be TRBD1 (6 bases). This CDR3 has 12 residues. From germline, CDR1 is SGHRS and CDR2 YFSETQ. The ends were cut back, 4 bases at V and 4 bases at J, with 8 bases in the middle. The CDR3 spells CASSVGATEAFF. For the CDR3, the DNA is TGCGCCAGCAGCGTGGGGGCCACTGAAGCTTTCTTT.

This clone turned up a few times. V usage is TRBV7-9 and J usage is TRBJ2-2, with TRBD2 matching over 9 bases. CDR3 length equals 14 residues. Germline trimming cut 6 bases from V and 6 bases from J; bases unmatched to any gene: 5. Germline CDR1 reads SEHNR; CDR2 reads FQNEAQ (reference sequence). The CDR3 nucleotides are TGTGCCAGCAGTGGCGGGGGGGCCCCCGGGGAGCTGTTTTTT. It translates to CASSGGGAPGELFF.

V usage is TRBV10-3 and J usage is TRBJ2-7; no reliable D call. The CDR3 length is 12 residues. The V and J ends lost 10 bases and 4 bases respectively, with 14 bases between them. Per the germline V gene, CDR1 is ENHRY and CDR2 is SYGVKD. The CDR3 coding sequence is TGTGCCACTTCCCTCGGGCGGTACGAGCAGTACTTC. Translated: CATSLGRYEQYF.

The J gene is TRBJ1-2, the V gene TRBV27, with D perhaps TRBD1 (6 bases). CDR1 and CDR2 (germline): MNHEY, SMNVEV (reference sequence). The CDR3 has 13 residues. The V gene lost 5 bases and the J gene lost 5 bases, with 12 bases spanning the gap. The CDR3 DNA sequence: TGTGCCAGCAGTCTAGACAGGTTTTATGGCTACACCTTC. It yields the protein CASSLDRFYGYTF.

The chain recombines TRBV5-1 with TRBJ2-1; unclear D gene. V lost 1 base to trimming and J lost 0 bases, with 8 bases between them. This CDR3 contains 15 residues. Germline assignment: CDR1 SGHRS and CDR2 YFSETQ. The CDR3 nucleotides read TGCGCCAGCAGCTTGCAACAGCCCTCCTACAATGAGCAGTTCTTC. Protein sequence: CASSLQQPSYNEQFF.

V and J are TRBV27 and TRBJ1-1; D is perhaps TRBD1 (6 bases). V shed 5 bases and J shed 5 bases, with 18 bases lying between them. CDR1 and CDR2 (germline): MNHEY, SMNVEV (reference sequence). This CDR3 is 15 amino acids long. The CDR3 sequence: CASSTVRGGGTEAFF. In DNA, the CDR3 is TGTGCCAGCAGTACTGTCAGGGGCGGTGGGACTGAAGCTTTCTTT.

The V gene is TRBV14, the J gene TRBJ2-2; 8 bases align to TRBD1. This CDR3 comprises 17 residues. V lost 3 bases and J lost 1; bases outside the gene matches: 7. Per the germline V gene, CDR1 is SGHDN and CDR2 is FVKESK. The CDR3 bases are TGTGCCAGCAGCCACAATCAGGGGGCCGGGAACACCGGGGAGCTGTTTTTT. This sequence encodes CASSHNQGAGNTGELFF.

Notes on this clone: Other DNA sequences in the sample encode the same CDR3. The chain uses TRBV4-1 and TRBJ1-2; 9 bases align to TRBD1. Germline V CDR1 and CDR2: MGHRA, YSYEKL. The CDR3 runs to 15 residues. J gave up 0 bases and V 4 bases, and 3 bases lay outside the gene matches. The CDR3: CASSLGQGPNYGYTF. The CDR3 nucleotides read TGCGCCAGCAGCCTGGGACAGGGACCTAACTATGGCTACACCTTC.

This rearrangement joins TRBV10-3 to TRBJ1-1; 9 nucleotides line up with TRBD1. The germline CDR1 and CDR2 sequences are ENHRY and SYGVKD. This CDR3 has 15 amino acids. V dropped 1 base and J dropped 5; count of bases not matched to a gene: 5. Written as DNA, the CDR3 is TGTGCCATCAGTGAGTTACAGGGGGCGCAGACTGAAGCTTTCTTT. This sequence encodes CAISELQGAQTEAFF.

The chain links TRBV3-1 (or the pseudogene TRBV3-2) to TRBJ2-3, with D possibly TRBD2 on 6 matching bases. CDR1 and CDR2 from the germline V gene are LGHDT and YNNKEL (reference sequence). Trimming left V 1 base short and J 1 base short, with 12 bases between. The CDR3 has 16 amino acids. DNA for the CDR3: TGTGCCAGCAGCCAAGGGGGTTCTAGCGGCACAGATACGCAGTATTTT. Translation gives CASSQGGSSGTDTQYF.

A few counts support this clone. V and J are TRBV6-6 and TRBJ1-1; D unclear. The CDR3 has 16 residues. Germline V lookup: CDR1 MNHNY, CDR2 SVGAGI (reference sequence). V lost 5 bases to trimming and J lost 0 bases, with 16 bases between them. The CDR3 loop is CASSPPNSGLNTEAFF. CDR3 nucleotide sequence: TGTGCCAGCAGTCCTCCAAATTCAGGTCTGAACACTGAAGCTTTCTTT.

This chain connects TRBV6-2 or TRBV6-3 to TRBJ1-2; D possibly corresponds to TRBD1 (5 bases). Deletions cut 5 bases from V and 3 bases from J, with 13 bases between. This CDR3 spans 14 amino acids. Germline V gene data show CDR1 as MNHEY and CDR2 as SVGEGT. The CDR3 here is CASSDLQGDYGYTF. The DNA for the CDR3 is TGTGCCAGCAGTGACCTCCAGGGCGACTATGGCTACACCTTC.